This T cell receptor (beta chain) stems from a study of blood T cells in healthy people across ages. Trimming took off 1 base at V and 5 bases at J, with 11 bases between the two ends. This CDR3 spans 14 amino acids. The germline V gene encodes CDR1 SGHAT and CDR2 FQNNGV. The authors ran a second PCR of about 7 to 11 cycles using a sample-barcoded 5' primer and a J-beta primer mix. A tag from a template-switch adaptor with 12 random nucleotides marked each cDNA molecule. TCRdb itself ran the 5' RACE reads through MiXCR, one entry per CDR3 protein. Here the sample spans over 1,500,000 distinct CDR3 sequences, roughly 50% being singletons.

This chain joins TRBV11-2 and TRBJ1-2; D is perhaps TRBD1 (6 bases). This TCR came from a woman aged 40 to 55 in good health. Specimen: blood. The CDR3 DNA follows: TGTGCCAGCAGCTTAGTTCGGGGGCGGTATGGCTACACCTTC. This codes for CASSLVRGRYGYTF.